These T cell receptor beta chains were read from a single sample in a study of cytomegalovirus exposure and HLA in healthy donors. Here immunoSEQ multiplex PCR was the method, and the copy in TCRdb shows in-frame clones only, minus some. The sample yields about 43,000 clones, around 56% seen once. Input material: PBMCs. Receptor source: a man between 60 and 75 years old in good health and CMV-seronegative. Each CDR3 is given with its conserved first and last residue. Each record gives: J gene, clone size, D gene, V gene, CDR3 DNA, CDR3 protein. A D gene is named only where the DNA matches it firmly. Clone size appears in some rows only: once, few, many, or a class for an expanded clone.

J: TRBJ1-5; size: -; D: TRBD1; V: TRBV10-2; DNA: TGCGCCAGCAGCTTCACAGGGGAAAATCAGCCCCAGCATTTT; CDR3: CASSFTGENQPQHF
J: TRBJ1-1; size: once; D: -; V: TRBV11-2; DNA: TGTGCCAGCAGCCAAGTTAAGTTACAGGGCAGGAACACTGAAGCTTTCTTT; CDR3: CASSQVKLQGRNTEAFF
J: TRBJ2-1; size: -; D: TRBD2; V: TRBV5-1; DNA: TGCGCCAGCAGCCGCGGGGGGGGCGGCATCAATGAGCAGTTCTTC; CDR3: CASSRGGGGINEQFF
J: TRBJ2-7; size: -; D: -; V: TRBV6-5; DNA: TGTGCCAGCAGTTACGGTTTAGCGAATACCTACGAGCAGTACTTC; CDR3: CASSYGLANTYEQYF
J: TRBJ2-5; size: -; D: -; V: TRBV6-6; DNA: TGTGCCAGCAGTTACTCTCTACTCAGGGAGACCCAGTACTTC; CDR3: CASSYSLLRETQYF
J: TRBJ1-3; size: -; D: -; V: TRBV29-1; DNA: TGCAGCGTTGAAGGAGGGCTACGTGGCACCATATATTTT; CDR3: CSVEGGLRGTIYF
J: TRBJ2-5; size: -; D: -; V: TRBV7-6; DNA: TGTGCCAGCAGCTTATACCAGGGGCAAGAGACCCAGTACTTC; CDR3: CASSLYQGQETQYF
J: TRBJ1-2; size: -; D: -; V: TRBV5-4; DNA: TGTGCCAGCAGCCTCCGGGGTGCTAGATTTAACTATGGCTACACCTTC; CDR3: CASSLRGARFNYGYTF
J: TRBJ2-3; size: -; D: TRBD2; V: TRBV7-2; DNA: TGTGCCAGCAGCCTCACTAGCGGGAGTGGGACAGATACGCAGTATTTT; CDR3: CASSLTSGSGTDTQYF
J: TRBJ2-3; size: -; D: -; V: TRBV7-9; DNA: TGTGCCAGCAGCTTCTTGGAGGGAGGCACAGATACGCAGTATTTT; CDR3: CASSFLEGGTDTQYF
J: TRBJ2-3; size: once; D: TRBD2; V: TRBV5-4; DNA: TGTGCCAGCAGCTCTCAAAAAGGGGCGGGAGGGAGGGGTACGCAGTATTTT; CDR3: CASSSQKGAGGRGTQYF